This T cell receptor (beta chain) was sequenced in a study of identical twins. V lost 4 bases to trimming and J lost 7 bases; unmatched junction nucleotides: 6. CDR3 length: 15 amino acids. This clonotype was picked up many times. cDNA molecules carried unique molecular identifiers, and template switching added a universal primer site. TCRdb re-called the 5' RACE reads through MiXCR, storing one row per CDR3 protein. The sample consists of approximately 690,000 distinct CDR3 sequences, around 6% of them appearing once. The sequenced sample was naive T cells sorted from blood. The sequence came from a man between 18 and 29 years old in good health. This chain joins TRBV12-3 or TRBV12-4 and TRBJ1-6; 8 bases agree with TRBD1. The CDR3 protein is CASSSRQGWNSPLHF. The CDR3 DNA sequence: TGTGCCAGCAGTTCCAGACAGGGGTGGAATTCACCCCTCCACTTT.